Each of the 31 T cell receptor beta chains below was sequenced from the same sample in a study of lymphopenia after photon versus proton radiotherapy (dated by TCRdb to about 2019). Libraries were made using the immunoSEQ multiplex PCR assay. TCRdb took this table from immuneACCESS and kept in-frame rearrangements with V and J called. Such tables lack part of the clones; where checked against another copy, unresolved V genes explain under half of the gap, and the rest is unexplained. The sample contains about 40,000 clones, about 80% of them found a single time. The ten largest clones capture around a quarter of the sample. This specimen was peripheral blood, taken from a patient treated with proton-based radiotherapy. These receptors were collected from a woman aged 70-85 years with pancreatic cancer.

This chain uses TRBV28 with TRBJ1-2; TRBD1 matches at 11 bases. The CDR3 totals 15 residues. CDR1 and CDR2 from the germline V gene are MDHEN and SYDVKM. With 0 bases clipped from V and 8 bases from J, the junction kept 5 bases outside the gene matches. The CDR3 DNA sequence: TGTGCCAGCAGTTTATGGGACAGGGGGCGTTCGGGCTACACCTTC. It yields the protein CASSLWDRGRSGYTF.

The chain carries TRBV2 and TRBJ2-5, with 8 bases that match TRBD1. Trimming took 8 bases from V and 2 from J; bases not matched to a gene: 4. The CDR3 is 13 amino acids. Looked up from germline, CDR1 is SNHLY and CDR2 is FYNNEI. Here the CDR3 DNA reads TGTGCCAGCCTCAGGACAGGGCAAGAGACCCAGTACTTC. Amino acids: CASLRTGQETQYF.

This clone was counted only a few times. V is TRBV2 and J is TRBJ2-7, with 9 bases matching TRBD1. Trimming removed 6 bases from V and 1 base from J; junction bases left unmatched: 4. From germline, CDR1 is SNHLY and CDR2 FYNNEI. The CDR3 length is 14 residues. CDR3 nucleotides: TGTGCCAGCAGGACAGGGGGTGCATCCTACGAGCAGTACTTC. It yields the protein CASRTGGASYEQYF. Based on the CDR3 plus reference TRBV2 and TRBJ2-7, the full variable domain is EPEVTQTPSHQVTQMGQEVILRCVPISNHLYFYWYRQILGQKVEFLVSFYNNEISEKSEIFDDQFSVERPDGSNFTLKIRSTKLEDSAMYFCASRTGGASYEQYFGPGTRLTVT.

The chain links TRBV28 to TRBJ1-1; D unclear. The CDR3 spans 15 residues. Germline V gene data show CDR1 as MDHEN and CDR2 as SYDVKM. V lost 6 bases and J lost 4, with 18 bases in between. This CDR3 is CASSPPRMDGTEAFF. The CDR3 DNA sequence: TGTGCCAGCAGCCCCCCCCGTATGGACGGCACTGAAGCTTTCTTT.

Only a few counts were recorded for this clone. The chain carries TRBV27 and TRBJ2-2, with 8 bases identical to TRBD1. The germline V gene encodes CDR1 MNHEY and CDR2 SMNVEV (reference sequence). CDR3 length: 16 residues. Germline trimming cut 4 bases from V and 5 bases from J; bases unmatched to any gene: 9. This CDR3 reads CASSSAWDRPTGELFF. CDR3 DNA: TGTGCCAGCAGTTCTGCCTGGGACAGGCCGACCGGGGAGCTGTTTTTT.

The chain employs TRBV5-3 and TRBJ2-1, with TRBD2 matching 7 bases. Being an ORF, TRBV5-3 has a function that is uncertain. The CDR3 spans 15 residues. The V gene end was trimmed by 0 bases and the J gene end by 8 bases; junction bases not matched to a gene: 8. CDR3 region: CARSLASGPGYEQFF. The CDR3 DNA reads as TGTGCCAGAAGCTTGGCTAGCGGCCCGGGGTATGAGCAGTTCTTC.

The chain links TRBV7-6 to TRBJ1-2; 7 bases fit TRBD1. J lost 6 bases, V lost 5 bases, and 12 bases had no gene match. Germline CDR1 SGHVS, CDR2 FNYEAQ. The CDR3 covers 15 residues. CDR3 amino acids: CASSPLTGKRDGYTF. DNA of the CDR3: TGTGCCAGCAGCCCCCTGACAGGGAAAAGGGATGGCTACACCTTC.

This clone has just a few counts. The J gene is TRBJ2-6, the V gene TRBV14; TRBD1 aligns across 8 bases. The V segment lost 6 bases and the J segment 1 base; nucleotides outside the gene matches: 2. Per the germline V gene, CDR1 is SGHDN and CDR2 is FVKESK. This CDR3 contains 15 residues. The CDR3 DNA reads TGTGCCAGCAGACGGACAGGGTCTGGGGCCAACGTCCTGACTTTC. As protein: CASRRTGSGANVLTF.

The chain combines TRBV6-5 with TRBJ1-5; no clear D gene. V was clipped by 2 bases and J by 1 base, with 6 bases between them. Germline V gene sequence: CDR1 MNHEY, CDR2 SVGAGI. This CDR3 has 14 amino acids. CDR3 DNA: TGTGCCAGCAGTTACAGCAGAAGCAATCAGCCCCAGCATTTT. It encodes CASSYSRSNQPQHF.

The chain is built from TRBV18 and TRBJ1-4; 7 nucleotides match TRBD1. The CDR3 sequence is 15 residues long. In germline, CDR1 is KGHSH, CDR2 LQKENI. Trimming took 3 bases from V and 3 from J; bases not matched to a gene: 4. This chain's CDR3 is CASSPGQLSNEKLFF. The DNA of the CDR3 is TGTGCCAGCTCACCGGGACAGCTCTCTAATGAAAAACTGTTTTTT.

V and J are TRBV29-1 and TRBJ2-7; 8 nucleotides agree with TRBD2. The trim removed 6 bases at V and 3 bases at J, leaving 10 bases unmatched. The CDR3 sequence is 14 residues long. The germline gives CDR1 SQVTM, CDR2 ANQGSEA. CDR3 sequence (DNA): TGCAGCGTCGTTCTAGCGGGTCAGGTCTACGAGCAGTACTTC. Its protein is CSVVLAGQVYEQYF.

The rearrangement links TRBV4-3 to TRBJ1-2; 7 nucleotides align to TRBD1. The V gene's germline CDR1 is LGHNA and CDR2 YSLEER. The CDR3 runs to 14 residues. The V gene end was trimmed by 1 base and the J gene end by 8 bases; junction bases not matched to a gene: 7. CDR3 in DNA: TGCGCCAGCAGCCAAGGCACAGGGGCGCAGGGCTACACCTTC. As protein: CASSQGTGAQGYTF.

This clone was seen a handful of times. The genes are TRBV28 and TRBJ2-3; 15 nucleotides agree with TRBD2. V dropped 6 bases and J dropped 7; count of bases not matched to a gene: 14. Per the germline V gene, CDR1 is MDHEN and CDR2 is SYDVKM. This CDR3 has 18 residues. In DNA form, the CDR3 reads TGTGCCAGCAGATCCCAACGGACTAGCGGGAGGGCCGTACATACGCAGTATTTT. Translation gives CASRSQRTSGRAVHTQYF.

The chain combines TRBV18 with TRBJ2-5; 9 bases are shared with TRBD1. This CDR3 has 14 amino acids. In germline, CDR1 is KGHSH, CDR2 LQKENI. V shed 2 bases and J 7 bases; nucleotides not matched to a gene: 5. CDR3 protein: CASSPSGQGGTQYF. The CDR3 DNA is TGTGCCAGCTCACCATCGGGACAGGGAGGGACCCAGTACTTC.

The chain has TRBV7-3 and TRBJ2-1; 15 bases line up with TRBD2. Per germline, CDR1 SGHTA and CDR2 FQGTGA. Germline trimming cut 5 bases from V and 12 bases from J; bases unmatched to any gene: 2. This CDR3 comprises 13 residues. DNA of the CDR3: TGTGCCAGCAGCGGACTAGCGGGAGGGTTGCAGTTCTTC. Translating it yields CASSGLAGGLQFF.

This rearrangement joins TRBV6-4 to TRBJ2-7, with TRBD1 matching over 7 bases. Germline CDR1 and CDR2: MRHNA and SNTAGT. V lost 6 bases, J lost 1 base, and 3 bases stayed unmatched. The CDR3 is 13 amino acids. The CDR3 sequence is CASSRDRSYEQYF. DNA for the CDR3: TGTGCCAGCAGCCGGGACAGATCCTACGAGCAGTACTTC.

The CDR3 DNA follows: TGTGCCAGCACCCGGGACTTCCAAGAGACCCAGTACTTC. Encoded protein: CASTRDFQETQYF. V gene TRBV2 combines with J gene TRBJ2-5; D might be TRBD2 (6 bases). CDR1 and CDR2 from the germline V gene are SNHLY and FYNNEI. V was shortened by 7 bases and J by 1 base, with 10 bases between the two germline ends. The length of the CDR3 is 13 residues.

The V call is TRBV30, the J call TRBJ2-3; D gene ambiguous. Germline CDR1 is GTSNPN and CDR2 is SVGIG (reference sequence). The CDR3 is 14 amino acids. V lost 3 bases and J lost 0, with 10 bases in between. CDR3: CAWSHGISTDTQYF. CDR3 bases: TGTGCCTGGAGCCATGGAATTAGCACAGATACGCAGTATTTT.

The V call is TRBV5-1, the J call TRBJ2-7; 11 bases align to TRBD2. This CDR3 is built from 15 residues. Germline V gene lookup returns CDR1 SGHRS and CDR2 YFSETQ. V lost 0 bases to trimming and J lost 3 bases; unmatched junction nucleotides: 2. The CDR3 nucleotides are TGCGCCAGCAGCTTGGAACTAGCGGGAGTCTACGAGCAGTACTTC. The encoded protein is CASSLELAGVYEQYF.

The chain has TRBV2 and TRBJ2-1, with 9 nucleotides matching TRBD2. Trimming took 6 bases from V and 6 from J; bases not matched to a gene: 12. CDR1 and CDR2 (germline): SNHLY, FYNNEI. This CDR3 comprises 16 residues. The chain's CDR3 is CASSPTSLAGINEQFF. The CDR3, as DNA: TGTGCCAGCAGCCCTACATCCCTAGCGGGAATCAATGAGCAGTTCTTC.

The chain employs TRBV9 and TRBJ2-5; D call uncertain. Per germline, CDR1 SGDLS and CDR2 YYNGEE. This CDR3 contains 11 residues. Trimming shortened V by 3 bases and J by 0 bases, and 0 bases separated the two germline ends. This CDR3 is CASSDQETQYF. CDR3 coding DNA: TGTGCCAGCAGCGACCAAGAGACCCAGTACTTC.

This clone came up a few times. The chain is built from TRBV28 and TRBJ1-2; the match to TRBD1 covers 7 bases. Germline CDR1 is MDHEN and CDR2 is SYDVKM. V was clipped by 4 bases and J by 4 bases; unmatched bases: 9. This CDR3 is built from 15 residues. The CDR3 loop reads CASSSTTGSFYGYTF. In nucleotides, the CDR3 is TGTGCCAGCAGTTCCACGACAGGGAGTTTCTATGGCTACACCTTC.

The genes are TRBV30 and TRBJ2-7; D is undetermined. Germline CDR1 and CDR2: GTSNPN and SVGIG (reference sequence). This CDR3 has 12 amino acids. V lost 0 bases and J lost 5, with 8 bases in between. This chain's CDR3 is CAWSVRPNEQYF. The DNA of the CDR3 is TGTGCCTGGAGTGTGCGGCCAAACGAGCAGTACTTC.

This clone was picked up one time. This rearrangement joins TRBV29-1 to TRBJ2-1; TRBD2 matches at 12 bases. V trimming: 7 bases; J trimming: 10 bases; junction bases outside the gene matches: 11. The CDR3 contains 14 residues. Germline V CDR1 and CDR2: SQVTM, ANQGSEA. The CDR3 DNA follows: TGCAGCGGAGACCCGGGACTAGCGGGTCGCGAGCAGTTCTTC. This codes for CSGDPGLAGREQFF.

The chain carries TRBV2 and TRBJ2-7, with D tentatively TRBD2 (6 bases). The V and J ends lost 3 bases and 0 bases respectively, with 12 bases between them. This CDR3 is 15 amino acids long. The germline gives CDR1 SNHLY, CDR2 FYNNEI. CDR3 DNA: TGTGCCAGCAGTGATCGGGGACTCAGCTCCTACGAGCAGTACTTC. Protein product: CASSDRGLSSYEQYF.

J is TRBJ2-1 and V is TRBV4-3, with TRBD2 matching over 14 bases. Per germline, CDR1 LGHNA and CDR2 YSLEER. The CDR3 has 15 amino acids. Unmatched junction bases numbered 2, after V lost 4 bases and J lost 6 bases. CDR3 DNA sequence: TGCGCCAGCAGCCGACTAGCGGGAGGGCCCAATGAGCAGTTCTTC. Amino acid sequence: CASSRLAGGPNEQFF.

The chain couples TRBV27 to TRBJ1-2, with D perhaps matching TRBD1 (6 bases). Deletions cut 5 bases from V and 4 bases from J, with 20 bases between. There are 16 residues in the CDR3. The germline V gene encodes CDR1 MNHEY and CDR2 SMNVEV (reference sequence). The CDR3 region is CASSGGGGGAVYGYTF. The CDR3 DNA is TGTGCCAGCAGTGGGGGTGGGGGGGGCGCAGTCTATGGCTACACCTTC.

Worth noting for this clone: This may stem from a read error, because a much larger clone lies one nucleotide away. V is TRBV27 and J is TRBJ2-3; no clear D. CDR1 and CDR2 (germline): MNHEY, SMNVEV (reference sequence). Trimming removed 6 bases from V and 1 base from J, with 5 bases in between. This CDR3 is 12 amino acids long. The CDR3 DNA is TGTGCCAGCAGCTCAGGCACAGATACGCAGTATTTT. It codes for CASSSGTDTQYF.

V is TRBV13 and J is TRBJ1-2; 8 bases align to TRBD1. V lost 0 bases and J lost 3; bases outside the gene matches: 12. CDR3 length: 18 amino acids. Germline CDR1 PRHDT, CDR2 FYEKMQ (reference sequence). CDR3 sequence (DNA): TGTGCCAGCAGCTTAGGTAGAGGACAGGGATTTACTTACTATGGCTACACCTTC. It translates to CASSLGRGQGFTYYGYTF.

On this clone: Other DNA sequences of this sample code for an identical CDR3. The rearrangement links TRBV5-1 to TRBJ2-2; 9 nucleotides align to TRBD1. This CDR3 has 16 residues. Germline CDR1 and CDR2: SGHRS and YFSETQ. The trim removed 0 bases at V and 3 bases at J, leaving 3 bases unmatched. The CDR3 reads CASSLGDREDTGELFF. The CDR3, as DNA: TGCGCCAGCAGCTTGGGGGACAGGGAAGACACCGGGGAGCTGTTTTTT.

This sequence joins TRBV7-9 and TRBJ2-2, with 9 nucleotides matching TRBD2. J was trimmed by 4 bases and V by 6 bases; bases with no gene match: 6. CDR1 and CDR2 from the germline V gene are SEHNR and FQNEAQ (reference sequence). There are 15 residues in the CDR3. This CDR3 is CASSGSGSVTGELFF. In nucleotides, the CDR3 is TGTGCCAGCAGTGGTAGCGGGAGTGTCACCGGGGAGCTGTTTTTT.